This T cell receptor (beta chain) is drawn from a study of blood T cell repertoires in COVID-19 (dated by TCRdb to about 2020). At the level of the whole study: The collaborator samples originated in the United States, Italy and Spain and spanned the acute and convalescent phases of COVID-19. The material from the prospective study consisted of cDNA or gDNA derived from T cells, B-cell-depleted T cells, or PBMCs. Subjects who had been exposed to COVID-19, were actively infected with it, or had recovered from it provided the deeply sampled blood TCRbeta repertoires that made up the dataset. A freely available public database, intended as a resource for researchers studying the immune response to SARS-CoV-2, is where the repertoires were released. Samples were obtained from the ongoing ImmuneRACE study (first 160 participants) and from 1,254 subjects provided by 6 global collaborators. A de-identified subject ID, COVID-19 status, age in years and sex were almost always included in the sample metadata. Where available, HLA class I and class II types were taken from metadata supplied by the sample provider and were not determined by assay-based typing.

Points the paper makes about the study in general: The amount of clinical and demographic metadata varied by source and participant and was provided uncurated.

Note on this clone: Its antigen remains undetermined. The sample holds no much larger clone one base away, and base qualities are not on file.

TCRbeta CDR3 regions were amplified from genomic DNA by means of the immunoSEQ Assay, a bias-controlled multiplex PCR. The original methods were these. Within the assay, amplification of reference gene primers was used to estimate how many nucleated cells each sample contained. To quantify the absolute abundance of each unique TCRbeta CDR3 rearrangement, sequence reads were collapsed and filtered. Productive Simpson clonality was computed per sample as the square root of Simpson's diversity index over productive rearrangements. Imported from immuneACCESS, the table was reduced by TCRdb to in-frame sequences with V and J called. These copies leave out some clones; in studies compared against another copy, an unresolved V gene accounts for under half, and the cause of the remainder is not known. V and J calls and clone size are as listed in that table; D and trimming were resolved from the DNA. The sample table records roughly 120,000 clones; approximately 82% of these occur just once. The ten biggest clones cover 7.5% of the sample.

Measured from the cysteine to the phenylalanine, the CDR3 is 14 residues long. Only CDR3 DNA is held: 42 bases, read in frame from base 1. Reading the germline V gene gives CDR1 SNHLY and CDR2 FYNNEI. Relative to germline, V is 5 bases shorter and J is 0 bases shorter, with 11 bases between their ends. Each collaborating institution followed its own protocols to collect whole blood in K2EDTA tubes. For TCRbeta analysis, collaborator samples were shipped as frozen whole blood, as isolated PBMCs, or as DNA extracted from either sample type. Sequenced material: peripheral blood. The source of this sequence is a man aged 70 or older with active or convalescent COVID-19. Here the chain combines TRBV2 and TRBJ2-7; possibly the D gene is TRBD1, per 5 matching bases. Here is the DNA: TGTGCCAGCAGTCGGCAAGGGGACTCCTACGAGCAGTACTTC. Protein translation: CASSRQGDSYEQYF.